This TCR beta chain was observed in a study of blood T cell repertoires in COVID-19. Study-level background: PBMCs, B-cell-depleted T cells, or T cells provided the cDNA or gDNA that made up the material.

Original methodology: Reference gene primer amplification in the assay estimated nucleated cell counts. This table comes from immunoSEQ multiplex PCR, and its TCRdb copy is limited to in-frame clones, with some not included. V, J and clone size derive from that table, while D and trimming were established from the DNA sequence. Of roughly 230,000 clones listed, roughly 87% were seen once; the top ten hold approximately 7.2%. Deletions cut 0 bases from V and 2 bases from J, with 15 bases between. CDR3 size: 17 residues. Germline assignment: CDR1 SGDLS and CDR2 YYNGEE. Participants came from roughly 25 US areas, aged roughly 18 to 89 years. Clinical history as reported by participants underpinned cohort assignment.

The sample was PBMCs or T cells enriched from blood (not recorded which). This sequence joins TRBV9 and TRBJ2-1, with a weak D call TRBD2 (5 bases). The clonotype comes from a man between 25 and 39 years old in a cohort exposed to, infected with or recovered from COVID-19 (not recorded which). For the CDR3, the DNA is TGTGCCAGCAGCGTAGCCGTCGGGGAATCGCCCTACAATGAGCAGTTCTTC. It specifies CASSVAVGESPYNEQFF.